This TCR beta chain was found in a study of early T cells in non-severe SARS-CoV-2 infection. CDR3 length equals 16 residues. V was cut by 4 bases and J by 2 bases, with 15 bases left in between. Germline V gene data show CDR1 as SGHRS and CDR2 as YFSETQ. Via MiXCR, TCRdb re-called the 5' RACE reads, giving one row per CDR3 protein. The table records around 60,000 distinct CDR3 sequences, 9.5% to 15% of them present only once. This chain uses TRBV5-1 with TRBJ2-2; D possibly matches TRBD1 or TRBD2 (6 bases each). The source material was whole blood. The clonotype comes from an adult who was a healthcare worker with PCR-confirmed SARS-CoV-2 infection or an uninfected control (not recorded which). The CDR3 here is CASSPSGATNTGELFF. The CDR3 DNA reads TGCGCCAGCAGCCCGTCGGGGGCCACCAACACCGGGGAGCTGTTTTTT. Complete variable domain (other parts from reference TRBV5-1 and TRBJ2-2): KAGVTQTPRYLIKTRGQQVTLSCSPISGHRSVSWYQQTPGQGLQFLFEYFSETQRNKGNFPGRFSGRQFSNSRSEMNVSTLELGDSALYLCASSPSGATNTGELFFGEGSRLTVL.